This TCR beta chain stems from a study of T cell clones after liver transplantation. Study-level background: At least one year of complete immunosuppression withdrawal without enzymes over twice normal defined tolerance.

The repertoire was sequenced with immunoSEQ multiplex PCR; TCRdb's copy has only in-frame clones and lacks some. The sample carries some 61,000 clones, roughly 71% recorded once. Germline V gives CDR1 SGHAT, CDR2 FQNNGV. Trimming took off 5 bases at V and 0 bases at J, with 20 bases between the two ends. CDR3 length: 18 amino acids. The chain joins TRBV11-2 to TRBJ1-3, with unresolved D. This TCR was recovered from a human patient who received a liver transplant. The graft donor may be the source of some T cells. The specimen was CD4+ T cells from blood, collected at the 22-month timepoint. The chain's CDR3 is CASSIRGGSSSSGNTIYF. The CDR3 DNA sequence: TGTGCCAGCAGCATTAGAGGAGGTAGTTCTTCCTCTGGAAACACCATATATTTT.